The 13 T cell receptor beta chains below all came from one sample that was sequenced in a study of shared clonotypes between healthy human individuals. Data came from immunoSEQ multiplex PCR; TCRdb stores just in-frame clones and leaves some out. The sample has about 1 million clones; around 74% are singletons. Material: memory CD4+ T cells sorted from blood. Subset: CD45RA-negative fraction. Receptor source: a man aged 18-30 years in good health.

The chain employs TRBV28 and TRBJ1-5; D uncertain. Looked up from germline, CDR1 is MDHEN and CDR2 is SYDVKM. The ends were cut back, 4 bases at V and 4 bases at J, with 11 bases in the middle. The CDR3 length is 14 residues. The CDR3 region is CASSSGPGNQPQHF. CDR3 coding DNA: TGTGCCAGCAGTTCTGGGCCAGGAAATCAGCCCCAGCATTTT.

This clone was detected only a few times. As DNA, the CDR3 is TGTGCCAGCAGCTACGACAGGGGTGGGATGAACACTGAAGCTTTCTTT. This codes for CASSYDRGGMNTEAFF. V usage is TRBV5-6 and J usage is TRBJ1-1; 8 positions match TRBD1. In germline, CDR1 is SGHDT, CDR2 YYEEEE. The junction had 7 bases not matched to a gene; V was cut back by 3 bases and J by 0 bases. This CDR3 has 16 residues.

The chain links TRBV5-1 to TRBJ1-5, with TRBD1 matching over 8 bases. The germline CDR1 and CDR2 sequences are SGHRS and YFSETQ. The CDR3 runs to 16 residues. The V and J ends lost 5 bases and 7 bases, in that order; junction bases with no gene match: 14. Written as DNA, the CDR3 is TGCGCCAGCAGACCCGGGAGTGGACAGGGCGGGCAGCCCCAGCATTTT. Translated, it gives CASRPGSGQGGQPQHF.

The count of this clone is one. The V and J genes are TRBV2 and TRBJ2-7, with TRBD2 matching 9 bases. J lost 0 bases, V lost 7 bases, and 4 bases had no gene match. Germline-derived CDR1 and CDR2 are SNHLY and FYNNEI. The CDR3 length is 14 residues. The CDR3 spells CASTGREGSYEQYF. CDR3 DNA sequence: TGTGCCAGCACTGGGCGGGAGGGCTCCTACGAGCAGTACTTC.

The table lists this clone with many counts. CDR3 nucleotide sequence: TGCGCCAGCTCCCCGGAGGGGGCTTGGCGGAATGAGCAGTTCTTC. Amino acids: CASSPEGAWRNEQFF. The gene calls are TRBV5-1 and TRBJ2-1; D is perhaps TRBD1 (7 bases). The CDR3 covers 15 residues. Between the trimmed V and J ends, which lost 7 bases and 7 bases, there was a span of 21 bases. CDR1 and CDR2 (germline): SGHRS, YFSETQ.

This clone was seen only a few times. The V call is TRBV7-9, the J call TRBJ1-2, with D hard to call. Germline assignment: CDR1 SEHNR and CDR2 FQNEAQ (reference sequence). Between the trimmed V and J ends, which lost 6 bases and 3 bases, there was a span of 11 bases. The CDR3 consists of 13 residues. The CDR3 loop is CASSWNPDYGYTF. In nucleotides, the CDR3 is TGTGCCAGCAGTTGGAACCCTGACTATGGCTACACCTTC.

Points on this clone: Compared with germline, one end of the junction differs, possibly owing to a read error. V usage is TRBV27 and J usage is TRBJ2-3; 8 bases map to TRBD1. This CDR3 is 17 amino acids long. CDR1 MNHEY and CDR2 SMNVEV come from the germline V gene (reference sequence). CDR3 sequence: CASSPLPWTGWTDTLYF. The CDR3 DNA sequence: TGTGCCAGCAGTCCACTCCCTTGGACAGGGTGGACAGATACGCTGTATTTT.

The chain recombines TRBV6-1 with TRBJ2-5; D not resolved. CDR3 size: 12 residues. Between the trimmed V and J ends, which lost 5 bases and 2 bases, there was a span of 6 bases. Germline V gene data show CDR1 as MNHNS and CDR2 as SASEGT. Here the CDR3 reads CASSRIQETQYF. CDR3 nucleotide sequence: TGTGCCAGCAGTAGGATACAAGAGACCCAGTACTTC.

The chain employs TRBV28 and TRBJ1-5; weak D call: TRBD1 (5 bases). Trimming left V 5 bases short and J 2 bases short, with 10 bases between. This CDR3 contains 14 residues. Per germline, CDR1 MDHEN and CDR2 SYDVKM. This chain's CDR3 is CASSNGGGNQPQHF. In nucleotides, the CDR3 is TGTGCCAGCAGTAACGGGGGGGGCAATCAGCCCCAGCATTTT.

The chain uses TRBV6-1 and TRBJ1-2; 7 nucleotides match TRBD1. The germline gives CDR1 MNHNS, CDR2 SASEGT. Unmatched junction bases numbered 8, after V lost 6 bases and J lost 4 bases. The CDR3 consists of 14 residues. This CDR3 is CASREQGTGYGYTF. In DNA, the CDR3 is TGTGCCAGCAGGGAACAGGGGACTGGCTATGGCTACACCTTC.

The chain links TRBV19 to TRBJ1-1; no definite D call. Trimming took 6 bases from V and 0 from J, leaving 14 bases between them. The germline CDR1 and CDR2 sequences are LNHDA and SQIVND (reference sequence). This CDR3 is 15 amino acids long. This chain's CDR3 is CASSYIGRVNTEAFF. The CDR3 DNA reads TGTGCCAGTAGCTATATAGGACGGGTGAACACTGAAGCTTTCTTT.

This clone was counted a single time. The chain couples TRBV7-6 to TRBJ2-3, with TRBD2 matching over 11 bases. The CDR3 has 17 amino acids. V shed 2 bases, J shed 5 bases, and the junction held 9 bases outside the gene matches. Per the germline V gene, CDR1 is SGHVS and CDR2 is FNYEAQ. This CDR3 reads CASSLSPLAGGLDTQYF. The CDR3 region has the DNA TGTGCCAGCAGCTTATCCCCCCTAGCGGGGGGACTAGATACGCAGTATTTT.

This clone was detected a few times. The chain combines TRBV25-1 with TRBJ1-2; 7 nucleotides match TRBD1. CDR3 length: 15 amino acids. Germline CDR1 MGHDK, CDR2 SYGVNS. With 3 bases clipped from V and 2 bases from J, the junction kept 6 bases outside the gene matches. The CDR3 protein is CASSDQPGQNYGYTF. In DNA, the CDR3 is TGTGCCAGCAGTGATCAACCGGGACAGAACTATGGCTACACCTTC.